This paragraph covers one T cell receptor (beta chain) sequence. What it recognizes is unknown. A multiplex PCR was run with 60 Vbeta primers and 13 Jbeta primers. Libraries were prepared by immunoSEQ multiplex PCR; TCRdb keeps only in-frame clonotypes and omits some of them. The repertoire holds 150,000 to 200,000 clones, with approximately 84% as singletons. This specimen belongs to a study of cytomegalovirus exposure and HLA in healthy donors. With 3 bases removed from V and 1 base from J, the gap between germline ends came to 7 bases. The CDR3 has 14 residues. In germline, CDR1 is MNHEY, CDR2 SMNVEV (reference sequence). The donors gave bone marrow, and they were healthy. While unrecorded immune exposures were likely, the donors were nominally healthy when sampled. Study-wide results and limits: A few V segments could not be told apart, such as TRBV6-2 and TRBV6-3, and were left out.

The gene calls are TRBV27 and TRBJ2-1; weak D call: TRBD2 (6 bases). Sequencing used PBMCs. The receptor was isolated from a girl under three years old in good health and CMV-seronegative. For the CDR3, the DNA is TGTGCCAGCAGTTTGGGGGGATCCTACAATGAGCAGTTCTTC. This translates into CASSLGGSYNEQFF.